This T cell receptor beta chain was identified in a study of T cells after somatic rescue of genetic block. Measured with immunoSEQ multiplex PCR; TCRdb has only the in-frame clones, and not every one. The sample lists 85,000 to 90,000 clones, approximately 90% occurring once. Germline V gives CDR1 MGHDK, CDR2 SYGVNS. The CDR3 has 14 residues. V lost 7 bases, J lost 0 bases, and 11 bases lay in between. Source material: peripheral blood mononuclear cells (PBMCs). This chain links TRBV25-1 with TRBJ2-3; D may be TRBD1 (6 bases). This clonotype was obtained from a woman under 30. CDR3 DNA sequence: TGTGCCAGCACTGACAGGACTAGCACAGATACGCAGTATTTT. This sequence encodes CASTDRTSTDTQYF.